The 4 T cell receptor beta chains below come from one sample, sequenced in a study of shared clonotypes between healthy human individuals. The method was immunoSEQ multiplex PCR; TCRdb's version includes in-frame clones alone and lacks a portion of them. The sample carries some 2.3 million clones, more than 85% recorded once. The sample consisted of naive CD4+ T cells from PBMCs. Subset described: CD45RA+ positively selected. These TCRs come from a man aged 18 to 29 in good health. Some clones in this sample may be carry-over from other donors' samples.

The chain joins TRBV19 to TRBJ1-5; D remains ambiguous. CDR3 size: 14 residues. V lost 1 base and J 7 bases, leaving 11 bases between the germline ends. Germline V gene sequence: CDR1 LNHDA, CDR2 SQIVND (reference sequence). The CDR3 is CASSIGRLRQPQHF. In DNA, the CDR3 is TGTGCCAGTAGTATAGGAAGATTACGCCAGCCCCAGCATTTT.

This clone was counted a few times. The gene calls are TRBV19 and TRBJ1-1, with a tentative D call TRBD1 (5 bases). There are 14 residues in the CDR3. CDR1 is LNHDA, CDR2 SQIVND, per germline (reference sequence). V dropped 6 bases and J dropped 1 base, with 12 bases sitting between them. The CDR3 is CASRRGGWNTEAFF. Here the CDR3 DNA reads TGTGCCAGTAGGCGTGGGGGTTGGAACACTGAAGCTTTCTTT. The variable domain in full, completed from reference TRBV19 and TRBJ1-1, reads DGGITQSPKYLFRKEGQNVTLSCEQNLNHDAMYWYRQDPGQGLRLIYYSQIVNDFQKGDIAEGYSVSREKKESFPLTVTSAQKNPTAFYLCASRRGGWNTEAFFGQGTRLTVV.

The rearrangement joins TRBV7-2 to TRBJ2-3, with D maybe TRBD1 (5 bases). The CDR3 is made up of 16 amino acids. Trimming pared 4 bases from V and 2 bases from J, leaving 16 bases between. Per germline, CDR1 SGHTA and CDR2 FQGNSA. The CDR3 region has the DNA TGTGCCAGCAGCTCCAGACCGACAGTGCACACAGATACGCAGTATTTT. Translated, it gives CASSSRPTVHTDTQYF.

In the case of this clone: The sample holds other DNA sequences that translate to the same CDR3. The V call is TRBV19, the J call TRBJ1-1; no reliable D call. Deletions cut 1 base from V and 4 bases from J, with 7 bases between. Germline V gene data show CDR1 as LNHDA and CDR2 as SQIVND (reference sequence). The CDR3 totals 13 residues. CDR3 in amino acids: CASSIVRSTEAFF. As DNA, the CDR3 is TGTGCCAGTAGTATAGTTAGGAGCACTGAAGCTTTCTTT.